This record looks at one TCR beta chain sequence and its context. Its antigen remains unknown. Trimming took off 0 bases at V and 6 bases at J, with 8 bases between the two ends. From germline, CDR1 is KGHSH and CDR2 LQKENI. CDR3 length: 13 amino acids. This record belongs to a study of T cells after yellow fever vaccination. Study-wide results and caveats: FACS-sorted repertoires might harbor abundant contaminating clonotypes from the bulk population. Most primary-vaccination clones recurred post-booster (roughly 96% CD4, over 70% CD8). It was a small share of clonotypes that appeared in both CD4 and CD8 compartments.

It was through 5'RACE template switching that TCR cDNA was made, with a universal primer site and UMIs added. TCRdb re-analysed the 5' RACE reads in MiXCR, keeping a single row per CDR3 protein. This table has approximately 160,000 distinct CDR3 sequences, approximately 6.2% appearing once. This chain connects TRBV18 to TRBJ1-2; D is undetermined. The receptor's source is a man younger than 35 who received the YFV17D yellow fever vaccine. Source: CD4+ T cells sorted from PBMCs, taken on the day of the first yellow fever vaccination. The CDR3 nucleotides read TGTGCCAGCTCACCACCGAACGGAGATGGCTACACCTTC. It encodes CASSPPNGDGYTF. Variable domain in full (rest from reference TRBV18 and TRBJ1-2): NAGVMQNPRHLVRRRGQEARLRCSPMKGHSHVYWYRQLPEEGLKFMVYLQKENIIDESGMPKERFSAEFPKEGPSILRIQQVVRGDSAAYFCASSPPNGDGYTFGSGTRLTVV.